These 10 T cell receptor beta chains came from one sample sequenced in a study of blood T cell repertoires in COVID-19. Sequencing was performed with immunoSEQ multiplex PCR; in TCRdb, only in-frame clones are kept and a portion is missing. The table lists about 110,000 clones, 75% to 90% of them singletons, with about 20% in the top ten. The sample consisted of peripheral blood. The receptors originated from a woman aged 55-69 years with acute or convalescent COVID-19.

Only a few counts were recorded for this clone. This chain links TRBV3-1 (or the pseudogene TRBV3-2) with TRBJ1-2, with a possible D match to TRBD1 (5 bases). The CDR3 is 13 amino acids. Between the trimmed V and J ends, which lost 3 bases and 7 bases, there was a span of 12 bases. Germline V gene sequence: CDR1 LGHDT, CDR2 YNNKEL (reference sequence). CDR3 sequence (DNA): TGTGCCAGCAGCCAGGGGGGGGGTGCTGGCTACACCTTC. It yields the protein CASSQGGGAGYTF.

This clone has a single count. The chain has TRBV18 and TRBJ1-2; 9 bases fit TRBD1. The germline V gene has CDR1 KGHSH and CDR2 LQKENI. The CDR3 runs to 13 residues. The ends lost 8 bases at V and 10 bases at J; junction bases unmatched: 11. This chain's CDR3 is CASRPGQGVAYTF. In nucleotides, the CDR3 is TGTGCCAGCCGCCCGGGACAGGGAGTTGCCTACACCTTC.

The J gene is TRBJ2-1, the V gene TRBV25-1; 10 positions agree with TRBD2. Germline V gene lookup returns CDR1 MGHDK and CDR2 SYGVNS. Trimming cost V 4 bases and J 0 bases; bases outside gene matches: 6. The CDR3 is 17 residues long. The CDR3 sequence is CASSASGGLPSYNEQFF. CDR3 sequence (DNA): TGTGCCAGCAGTGCTAGCGGGGGCCTCCCCTCCTACAATGAGCAGTTCTTC.

The chain links TRBV7-3 to TRBJ2-5, with 9 bases lining up with TRBD2. This CDR3 has 15 residues. From germline, CDR1 is SGHTA and CDR2 FQGTGA. J was trimmed by 5 bases and V by 5 bases; bases with no gene match: 9. The CDR3 is CASSPSRGGWETQYF. DNA for the CDR3: TGTGCCAGCAGCCCGTCGCGGGGGGGATGGGAGACCCAGTACTTC.

This chain uses TRBV12-3 or TRBV12-4 with TRBJ1-5; D gene uncertain. The CDR3 covers 13 residues. Trimming removed 3 bases from V and 4 bases from J, with 7 bases in between. CDR3 DNA sequence: TGTGCCAGCAGTTTTGCGGAAAATCAGCCCCAGCATTTT. It yields the protein CASSFAENQPQHF.

This clone has a single count. The chain uses TRBV12-3 or TRBV12-4 and TRBJ1-3; D gene uncertain. Between the trimmed V and J ends, which lost 6 bases and 1 base, there was a span of 7 bases. CDR3 length: 13 residues. CDR3 DNA sequence: TGTGCCAGCAGGAGGGCTTCTGGAAACACCATATATTTT. It codes for CASRRASGNTIYF.

This clone was picked up one time. The genes are TRBV7-6 and TRBJ2-7; TRBD1 might be the D (6 bases). V was shortened by 4 bases and J by 0 bases, with 10 bases between the two germline ends. CDR3 size: 14 residues. Germline V gene lookup returns CDR1 SGHVS and CDR2 FNYEAQ. The CDR3 loop is CASSSQDSSYEQYF. In DNA, the CDR3 is TGTGCCAGCAGCTCGCAGGACAGCTCCTACGAGCAGTACTTC.

This chain joins TRBV27 and TRBJ1-3; D is perhaps TRBD1 (6 bases). Germline V CDR1 and CDR2: MNHEY, SMNVEV (reference sequence). The CDR3 spans 15 residues. V lost 3 bases and J lost 9, with 18 bases in between. CDR3 sequence: CASSLVGAARSTIYF. DNA for the CDR3: TGTGCCAGCAGTTTGGTGGGGGCGGCCCGTTCCACCATATATTTT.

The chain uses TRBV28 and TRBJ1-5, with D possibly matching TRBD1 (5 bases). The CDR3 covers 19 residues. V was cut by 3 bases and J by 0 bases, with 21 bases left in between. Looked up from germline, CDR1 is MDHEN and CDR2 is SYDVKM. The CDR3: CASSFSGARRSYSNQPQHF. The CDR3 nucleotides read TGTGCCAGCAGTTTTAGTGGGGCCAGGAGAAGCTATAGCAATCAGCCCCAGCATTTT.

The V gene is TRBV5-1, the J gene TRBJ1-2; 8 positions match TRBD1. From germline, CDR1 is SGHRS and CDR2 YFSETQ. CDR3 size: 15 residues. V dropped 3 bases and J dropped 3; count of bases not matched to a gene: 7. CDR3 sequence (DNA): TGCGCCAGCAGCTACGGACAGGGCGGGTACTATGGCTACACCTTC. Its protein is CASSYGQGGYYGYTF.